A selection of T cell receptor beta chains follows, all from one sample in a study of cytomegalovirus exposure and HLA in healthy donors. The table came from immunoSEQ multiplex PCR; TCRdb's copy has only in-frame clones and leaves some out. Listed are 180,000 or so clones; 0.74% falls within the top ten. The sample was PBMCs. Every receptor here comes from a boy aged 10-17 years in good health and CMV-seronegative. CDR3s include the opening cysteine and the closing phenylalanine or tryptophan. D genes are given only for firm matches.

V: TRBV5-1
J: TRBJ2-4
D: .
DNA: TGCGCCAGCAGCTTGATATGGCGGGGAAAGCTCTTAGCCAAAAACATTCAGTACTTC
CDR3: CASSLIWRGKLLAKNIQYF

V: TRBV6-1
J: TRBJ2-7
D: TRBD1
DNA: TGTGCCAGCAGTGACACAGGGGGCACGGACGAGCAGTACTTC
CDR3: CASSDTGGTDEQYF

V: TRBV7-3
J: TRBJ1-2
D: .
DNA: TGTGCCAGCAGCCCGTCCGGGGGGGATAACTATGGCTACACCTTC
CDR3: CASSPSGGDNYGYTF

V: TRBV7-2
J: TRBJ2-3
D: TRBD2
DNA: TGTGCCAGCAGCTCGAGGACTAGCCGAGGGGATACGCAGTATTTT
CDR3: CASSSRTSRGDTQYF

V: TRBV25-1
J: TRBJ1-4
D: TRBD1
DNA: TGTGCCAGCAGCGGGGACAGGGGGTTGGCTAATGAAAAACTGTTTTTT
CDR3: CASSGDRGLANEKLFF

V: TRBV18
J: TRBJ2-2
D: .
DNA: TGTGCCAGCTCACCACGTCAGGGGAACACCGGGGAGCTGTTTTTT
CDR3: CASSPRQGNTGELFF

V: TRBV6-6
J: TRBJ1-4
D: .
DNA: TGTGCCAGCAGACCCGGGGAGATTGAAAAACTGTTTTTT
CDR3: CASRPGEIEKLFF

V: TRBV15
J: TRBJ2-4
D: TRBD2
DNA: TGTGCCACCAGCAGAGATCAGGGCGGGAGCATTCAGTACTTC
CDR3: CATSRDQGGSIQYF

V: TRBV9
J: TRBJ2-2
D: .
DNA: TGTGCCAGCAATAGGTTGGAGAGCACCGGGGAGCTGTTTTTT
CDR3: CASNRLESTGELFF

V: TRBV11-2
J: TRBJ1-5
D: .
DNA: TGTGCCAGCAGCTTAGATCTAGCGGGACAGCCCCAGCATTTT
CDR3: CASSLDLAGQPQHF

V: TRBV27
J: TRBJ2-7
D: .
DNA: TGTGCCAGCGGGTGGGAGAACTCCTACGAGCAGTACTTC
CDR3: CASGWENSYEQYF

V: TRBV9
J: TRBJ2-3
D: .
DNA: TGTGCCAGCAGCGACACCAGAGGGCCCCAGAAGACGCAGTATTTT
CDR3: CASSDTRGPQKTQYF

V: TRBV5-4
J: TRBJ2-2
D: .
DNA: TGTGCCAGCAGCTCGGGGGACACCGGGGAGCTGTTTTTT
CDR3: CASSSGDTGELFF

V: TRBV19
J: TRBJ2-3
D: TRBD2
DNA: TGTGCCAGTAGTCTCTCTGTAACTCTAGCGGGGGGCCGGGACTATACGCAGTATTTT
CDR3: CASSLSVTLAGGRDYTQYF

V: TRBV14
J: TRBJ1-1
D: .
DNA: TGTGCCAGCAGCCCGCCCCTTGGCAGAAGTTTGAACACTGAAGCTTTCTTT
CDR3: CASSPPLGRSLNTEAFF

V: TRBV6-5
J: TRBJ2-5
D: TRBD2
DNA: TGTGCCAGCAGCCTGGGACTAGCGGGGCAAGAGACCCAGTACTTC
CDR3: CASSLGLAGQETQYF

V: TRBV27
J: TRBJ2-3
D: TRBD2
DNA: TGTGCCAGCAGTTTTTCTAGCGGGGGAGATACGCAGTATTTT
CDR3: CASSFSSGGDTQYF

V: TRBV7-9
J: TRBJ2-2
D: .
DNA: TGTGCCAGCAGCTCCCTGGGGGGGCTGTTTTTT
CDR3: CASSSLGGLFF

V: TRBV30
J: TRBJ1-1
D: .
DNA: TGTGCCTGGAGCCCAGGGTGGAACACTGAAGCTTTCTTT
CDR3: CAWSPGWNTEAFF

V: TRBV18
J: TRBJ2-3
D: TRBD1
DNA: TGTGCCAGCTCGCCGGGACAGGGTTTCGATACGCAGTATTTT
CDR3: CASSPGQGFDTQYF

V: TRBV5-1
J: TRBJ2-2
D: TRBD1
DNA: TGCGCCAGCAGCCCGGACAGGGAAAACACCGGGGAGCTGTTTTTT
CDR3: CASSPDRENTGELFF

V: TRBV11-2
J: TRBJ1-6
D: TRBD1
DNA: TGTGCCAGCAGCTTAGGACAGGGGTCACCCCTCCACTTT
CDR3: CASSLGQGSPLHF

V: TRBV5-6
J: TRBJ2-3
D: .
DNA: TGTGCCAGCAGCTTGGTAGCGGGCACAGATACGCAGTATTTT
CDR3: CASSLVAGTDTQYF

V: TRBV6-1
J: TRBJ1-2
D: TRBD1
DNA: TGTGCCAGCAGTGGCGGACAGGCGATAAACTATGGCTACACCTTC
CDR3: CASSGGQAINYGYTF

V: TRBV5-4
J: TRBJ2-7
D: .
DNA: TGTGCCAGCAGCCCCGTCCGCCTTAGAGCCTACGAGCAGTACTTC
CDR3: CASSPVRLRAYEQYF

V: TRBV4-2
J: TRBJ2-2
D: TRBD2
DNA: TGTGCCAGCAGAGTGGCGGGGGGGCACGCCGGGGAGCTGTTTTTT
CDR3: CASRVAGGHAGELFF

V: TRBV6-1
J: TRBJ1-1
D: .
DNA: TGTGCCAGCAGTCTAACCCAGGTGAACACTGAAGCTTTCTTT
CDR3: CASSLTQVNTEAFF

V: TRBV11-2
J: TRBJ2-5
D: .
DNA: TGTGCCAGCAGCTACCGTACAAAACAGGGCACGGGGACCCAGTACTTC
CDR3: CASSYRTKQGTGTQYF

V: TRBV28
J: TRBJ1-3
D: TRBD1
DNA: TGTGCCAGCAGTGGGGACAGCTCTGGAAACACCATATATTTT
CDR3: CASSGDSSGNTIYF

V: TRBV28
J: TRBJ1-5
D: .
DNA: TGTGCCAGCAGTCGTCCTAGGGGGGGCACCAATCAGCCCCAGCATTTT
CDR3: CASSRPRGGTNQPQHF

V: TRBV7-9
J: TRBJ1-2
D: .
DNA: TGTGCCAGCAGCGAGAGGGTTGGCTACACCTTC
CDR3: CASSERVGYTF

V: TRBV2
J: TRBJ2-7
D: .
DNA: TGTGCCAGCAGTGAAGTATTTGCAGGGGTCGCCTACGAGCAGTACTTC
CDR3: CASSEVFAGVAYEQYF

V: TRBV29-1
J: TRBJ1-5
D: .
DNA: TGCAGCGTCGCGGACAGATACAATCAGCCCCAGCATTTT
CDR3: CSVADRYNQPQHF

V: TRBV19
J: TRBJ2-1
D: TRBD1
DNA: TGTGCCAGTAGCTCATTACCGGGACAGACCTCCTACAATGAGCAGTTCTTC
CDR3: CASSSLPGQTSYNEQFF

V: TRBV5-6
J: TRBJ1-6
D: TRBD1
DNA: TGTGCCAGCAGCTTCCGGACAGGGAGTTCACCCCTCCACTTT
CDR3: CASSFRTGSSPLHF

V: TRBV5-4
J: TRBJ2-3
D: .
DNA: TGTGCCAGCAGCTTGGTCGTCTTCCCTAGTTCAGTTACAGATACGCAGTATTTT
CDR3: CASSLVVFPSSVTDTQYF

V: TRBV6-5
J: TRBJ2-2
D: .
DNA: TGTGCCACCTTACGCGGCGGGGAGCTGTTTTTT
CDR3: CATLRGGELFF

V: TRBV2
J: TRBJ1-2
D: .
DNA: TGTGCCAGCAGTGGCGAAGCACAGGCCTTGGGGGGCTACACCTTC
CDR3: CASSGEAQALGGYTF

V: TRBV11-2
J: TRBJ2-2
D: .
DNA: TGTGCCAGCAGCGAAATTCAGGGCACCCGAAACACCGGGGAGCTGTTTTTT
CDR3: CASSEIQGTRNTGELFF

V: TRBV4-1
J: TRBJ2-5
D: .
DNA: TGCGCCAGCAGCCTATCCGGGGGACCTAACCAAGAGACCCAGTACTTC
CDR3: CASSLSGGPNQETQYF

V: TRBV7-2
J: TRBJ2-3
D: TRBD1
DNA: TGTGCCAGCAGCTACCCGCGGACAGGGAATTCGGATACGCAGTATTTT
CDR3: CASSYPRTGNSDTQYF

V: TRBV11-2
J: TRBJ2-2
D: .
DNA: TGTGCCAGCACCACAATGAGGGGGAAAAGAACCGGGGAGCTGTTTTTT
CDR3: CASTTMRGKRTGELFF

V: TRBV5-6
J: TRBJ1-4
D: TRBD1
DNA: TGTGCCAGCAGCTTGGTATCCAGGGGGCGAGTTAATGAAAAACTGTTTTTT
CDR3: CASSLVSRGRVNEKLFF

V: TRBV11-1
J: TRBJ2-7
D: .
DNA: TGTGCCAGCAGCTTAGGGTCCCGGGACAAGTACTCCTACGAGCAGTACTTC
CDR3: CASSLGSRDKYSYEQYF

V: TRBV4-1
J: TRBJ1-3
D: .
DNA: TGCGCCAGCAGCCCTCGATTTACTACAGGGTACTCTGGAAACACCATATATTTT
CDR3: CASSPRFTTGYSGNTIYF

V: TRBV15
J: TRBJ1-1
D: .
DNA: TGTGCCACCAGCAGAGGGGACACACGGACTGAAGCTTTCTTT
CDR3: CATSRGDTRTEAFF

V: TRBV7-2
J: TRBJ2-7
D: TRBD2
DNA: TGTGCCAGCAGCCAAACTAGCGGGCTCTACGAGCAGTACTTC
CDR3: CASSQTSGLYEQYF

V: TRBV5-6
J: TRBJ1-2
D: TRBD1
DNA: TGTGCCAGCAGTTCTACCGGGACAGGGTTGGAGGGCTACACCTTC
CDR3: CASSSTGTGLEGYTF

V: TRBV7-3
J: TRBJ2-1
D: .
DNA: TGTGCCAGCAGTAGCGGCTCCTACAATGAGCAGTTCTTC
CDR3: CASSSGSYNEQFF

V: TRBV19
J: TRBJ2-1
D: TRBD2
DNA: TGTGCCAGTAGTATCGGACTAGCGGGGGGGCTCCATGAGCAGTTCTTC
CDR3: CASSIGLAGGLHEQFF

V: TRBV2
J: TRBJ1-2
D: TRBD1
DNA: TGTGCCAGCAGTGGGGACAGGGACTATGGCTACACCTTC
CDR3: CASSGDRDYGYTF

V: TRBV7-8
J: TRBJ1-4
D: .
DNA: TGTGCCAGCAGCCCCCCGAATGAAAAACTGTTTTTT
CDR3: CASSPPNEKLFF

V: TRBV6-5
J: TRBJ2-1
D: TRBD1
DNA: TGTGCCAGCAGCCGAACACAGGGGAGATACAATGAGCAGTTCTTC
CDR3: CASSRTQGRYNEQFF